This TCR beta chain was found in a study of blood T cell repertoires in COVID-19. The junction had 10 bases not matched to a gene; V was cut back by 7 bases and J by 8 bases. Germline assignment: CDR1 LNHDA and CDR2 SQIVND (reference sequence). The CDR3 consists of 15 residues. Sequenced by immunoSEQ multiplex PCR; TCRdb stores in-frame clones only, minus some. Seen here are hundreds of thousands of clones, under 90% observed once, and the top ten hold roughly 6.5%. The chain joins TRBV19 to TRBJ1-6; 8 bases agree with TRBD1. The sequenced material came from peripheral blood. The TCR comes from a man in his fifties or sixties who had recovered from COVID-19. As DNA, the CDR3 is TGTGCCAGTACCCCGTCTGGACAGGGATATTCACCCCTCCACTTT. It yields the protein CASTPSGQGYSPLHF.